A selection of T cell receptor beta chains follows, all from one sample in a study of T cells in Graves' hyperthyroidism and ophthalmopathy. TCRdb reprocessed the multiplex PCR reads via MiXCR and lists one record per CDR3 protein. The top ten clones hold around 27% of a sample with 350,000 to 450,000 distinct CDR3 sequences, more than 12% of them seen once. The sequencing input was blood. Source of these receptors: a man aged 50 to 59 with Graves' ophthalmopathy. Both conserved end residues are part of each CDR3. A D gene is named only where the DNA matches it firmly. Clone size is shown for a subset of rows, as once, few, many or a class of expanded clone.

>few|TRBV6-6|TRBJ2-2|TRBD1
TGTGCCAGCAGTTACCAGGGGGTCCCCGGGGAGCTGTTTTTT
CASSYQGVPGELFF
>few|TRBV7-8|TRBJ2-1|NA
TGTGCCAGCAGCACCAGAACTAGCTCCTACAATGAGCAGTTCTTC
CASSTRTSSYNEQFF
>NA|TRBV24-1|TRBJ2-7|NA
TGTGCCACCAGTGATCCGGACGGAACCTACGAGCAGTACTTC
CATSDPDGTYEQYF
>many|TRBV28|TRBJ1-1|NA
TGTGCCAGCAGCTTATTAATGAACACTGAAGCTTTCTTT
CASSLLMNTEAFF
>many|TRBV7-6|TRBJ2-2|TRBD2
TGTGCCAGCAGCTTACTTCGGGGGGCCGGGGAGCTGTTTTTT
CASSLLRGAGELFF
>NA|TRBV7-9|TRBJ2-7|TRBD2
TGTGCCAGCAGAACTTCTAGCGGGATTGGCGAGCAGTACTTC
CASRTSSGIGEQYF
>few|TRBV19|TRBJ2-1|NA
TGTGCCAGTAGTATCATCGGGTCCAGCTCCTACAATGAGCAGTTCTTC
CASSIIGSSSYNEQFF
>NA|TRBV30|TRBJ1-1|TRBD1
TGTGCCTGGAGTGTATGGGGGACAGAGAACACTGAAGCTTTCTTT
CAWSVWGTENTEAFF
>NA|TRBV29-1|TRBJ1-6|NA
TGCAGCGTTGCCGAAGGGTCAGGTCGTAATTCACCCCTCCACTTT
CSVAEGSGRNSPLHF
>few|TRBV7-6|TRBJ2-3|TRBD2
TGTGCCAGCAGCTTAGGGGTTAGCGGGGCTTCTAGCACAGATACGCAGTATTTT
CASSLGVSGASSTDTQYF
>few|TRBV6-1|TRBJ1-6|NA
TGTGCCAGTGGGCAGGGATTTTATAATTCACCCCTCCACTTT
CASGQGFYNSPLHF
>many|TRBV7-3|TRBJ2-2|NA
TGTGCCAGCAGCCCCGAGGAGCAAGGGACCGGGGAGCTGTTTTTT
CASSPEEQGTGELFF
>few|TRBV5-4|TRBJ2-1|TRBD2
TGTGCCAGCAGCCCGACTAGCGCGAGCTCCTACAATGAGCAGTTCTTC
CASSPTSASSYNEQFF
>NA|TRBV25-1|TRBJ1-2|TRBD1
TGTGCCAGCAGTGGCGCCGGGACAGGGCTTAGGGGCTACACCTTC
CASSGAGTGLRGYTF
>NA|TRBV29-1|TRBJ2-3|NA
TGCAGCGTCCAGGGCTCAGATACGCAGTATTTT
CSVQGSDTQYF
>many|TRBV6-2/TRBV6-3|TRBJ2-1|TRBD2
TGTGCCAGCAGCTCTAGACCACTAGCGGGAGGGGGGATGACGCAGTTCTTC
CASSSRPLAGGGMTQFF
>few|TRBV5-1|TRBJ2-7|TRBD1
TGCGCCAGCAGCTACGGGACAGGTGTTACGTACGAGCAGTACTTC
CASSYGTGVTYEQYF
>NA|TRBV6-1|TRBJ1-5|TRBD1
TGTGCCAGCGTACGACAGGGAGGCCAGCCCCAGCATTTT
CASVRQGGQPQHF
>many|TRBV11-2|TRBJ1-5|TRBD1
TGTGCCAGCAGCTTGACAGGGTTACATCAGCCCCAGCATTTT
CASSLTGLHQPQHF
>many|TRBV15|TRBJ1-5|NA
TGTGCCACCAGCAGAGATCGGGGTCGCAATCAGCCCCAGCATTTT
CATSRDRGRNQPQHF
>many|TRBV2|TRBJ2-5|NA
TGTGCCAGCAGCCCCGAACCCATCGGGACCCAGTACTTC
CASSPEPIGTQYF
>NA|TRBV4-1|TRBJ2-3|TRBD2
TGCGCCAGCGGACTAGGAAACACAGATACGCAGTATTTT
CASGLGNTDTQYF
>NA|TRBV14|TRBJ2-7|TRBD2
TGTGCCAGCAGCCAAGTAGCGGGAGGGTCCTACGAGCAGTACTTC
CASSQVAGGSYEQYF
>NA|TRBV20-1|TRBJ1-2|NA
TGCAGTGCTAGGTCCCGGGACCTACTCTATGGCTACACCTTC
CSARSRDLLYGYTF
>few|TRBV6-1|TRBJ2-5|NA
TGTGCCAGCAGCCCCTTGCGTGCCCAAGAGACCCAGTACTTC
CASSPLRAQETQYF
>many|TRBV7-8|TRBJ2-4|TRBD1
TGTGCCAGCAGCTTCGATGCAGGGGGCTTAGCCAAAAACATTCAGTACTTC
CASSFDAGGLAKNIQYF
>many|TRBV11-2|TRBJ2-1|NA
TGTGCCAGCAGCTTAGGGCGGGTCTCCTACAATGAGCAGTTCTTC
CASSLGRVSYNEQFF
>few|TRBV7-8|TRBJ1-2|NA
TGTGCCAGCAGTGACACCTTCTATGGCTACACCTTC
CASSDTFYGYTF